This entry lists 10 T cell receptor beta chains sequenced from one sample in a study of human T cells and chemical hapten exposure. MiXCR, run by TCRdb on the RACE reads, gives a single entry per CDR3 protein. The sample lists 340,000 or so distinct CDR3 sequences; under 8% were seen once. Time point reported: patch test 1, 2 weeks after DPC sensitization. Sample treatment: therapeutic diphenylcyclopropenone sensitization with weekly scalp DPC. This material consisted of whole blood, taken in connection with sensitization to the hapten diphenylcyclopropenone (DPC). The receptors here all came from a woman between 18 and 30 years old with alopecia areata. Some clones in this sample may be carry-over from other donors' samples.

This clonotype was picked up one time. The chain combines TRBV2 with TRBJ1-6; 7 bases are shared with TRBD1. Germline V gene data show CDR1 as SNHLY and CDR2 as FYNNEI. The V segment lost 7 bases and the J segment 7 bases; nucleotides outside the gene matches: 7. The CDR3 sequence is 14 residues long. The CDR3 bases are TGTGCCAGCATGAGGGACAGCCAGAATTCACCCCTCCACTTT. Translation: CASMRDSQNSPLHF.

V and J are TRBV14 and TRBJ2-7; D possibly corresponds to TRBD2 (6 bases). The V gene lost 0 bases and the J gene lost 4 bases, with 10 bases spanning the gap. The CDR3 is 14 residues long. Germline CDR1 reads SGHDN; CDR2 reads FVKESK. This CDR3 reads CASSQDGGPYEQYF. In DNA, the CDR3 is TGTGCCAGCAGCCAAGACGGGGGACCATACGAGCAGTACTTC.

At least ten counts were recorded for this clonotype. This chain links TRBV10-1 with TRBJ1-1; D perhaps matches TRBD1 (5 bases). Trimming stripped 1 base from V and 3 bases from J, with 24 bases between. The CDR3 runs to 19 residues. Germline lookup yields CDR1 WNHNN and CDR2 SYGVQD (reference sequence). In DNA, the CDR3 is TGCGCCAGCAGTGAGTATGAAGTATCGGGGCCGTTGGCGGACACTGAAGCTTTCTTT. Amino acid sequence: CASSEYEVSGPLADTEAFF.

This clonotype has at least ten counts. V and J are TRBV5-1 and TRBJ2-1; TRBD1 might be the D (5 bases). This CDR3 is 15 amino acids long. Trimming took off 0 bases at V and 3 bases at J, with 10 bases between the two ends. Germline CDR1 and CDR2: SGHRS and YFSETQ. CDR3 DNA: TGCGCCAGCAGCTTGGGACAGTCGCTCTACAATGAGCAGTTCTTC. The encoded protein is CASSLGQSLYNEQFF.

In DNA form, the CDR3 reads TGTGCCAGCAGCTTCGCCACAGGGCCCATGAACACTGAAGCTTTCTTT. Translation gives CASSFATGPMNTEAFF. The chain recombines TRBV7-2 with TRBJ1-1, with D maybe TRBD1 (6 bases). This CDR3 comprises 16 residues. The germline V and J ends were trimmed by 3 bases and 0 bases, with 14 bases remaining between them. Germline V gene sequence: CDR1 SGHTA, CDR2 FQGNSA.

In its sample, this clonotype was seen many times. The gene calls are TRBV10-3 and TRBJ2-4; TRBD1 aligns across 8 bases. The germline gives CDR1 ENHRY, CDR2 SYGVKD. This CDR3 spans 14 amino acids. J was trimmed by 8 bases and V by 2 bases; bases with no gene match: 5. CDR3 nucleotide sequence: TGTGCCATCAGTGAGAGGACAGGGATGGACATTCAGTACTTC. Its translation: CAISERTGMDIQYF.

This clonotype was recorded at least ten times. The J gene is TRBJ2-3, the V gene TRBV29-1; TRBD2 is a possible D gene (5 bases). V lost 8 bases to trimming and J lost 0 bases, with 12 bases between them. This CDR3 contains 13 residues. Germline CDR1 is SQVTM and CDR2 is ANQGSEA. The CDR3 loop reads CSFPGESTDTQYF. The DNA for the CDR3 is TGCAGCTTTCCCGGGGAAAGCACAGATACGCAGTATTTT.

V usage is TRBV27 and J usage is TRBJ1-1, with D possibly TRBD1 on 6 matching bases. The ends were cut back, 8 bases at V and 0 bases at J, with 13 bases in the middle. Germline CDR1 and CDR2: MNHEY and SMNVEV (reference sequence). This CDR3 region has 14 residues. CDR3 residues: CASQQGLMNTEAFF. The CDR3 bases are TGTGCCAGCCAACAGGGTCTCATGAACACTGAAGCTTTCTTT.

There are a few counts of this clonotype. The chain joins TRBV20-1 to TRBJ2-7; possibly TRBD1 for D (6 bases). Germline CDR1 DFQATT, CDR2 SNEGSKA (reference sequence). This CDR3 region has 11 residues. V was pared by 6 bases and J by 7 bases, with 13 bases between. CDR3 in DNA: TGCAGTGCCCGAGATCAGGGGGAGCAGTACTTC. It codes for CSARDQGEQYF.

This clonotype was counted between two and nine times. The rearrangement uses TRBV7-9 and TRBJ2-1; D is ambiguous. In germline, CDR1 is SEHNR, CDR2 FQNEAQ (reference sequence). The CDR3 covers 15 residues. V lost 1 base, J lost 5 bases, and 12 bases lay in between. In DNA, the CDR3 is TGTGCCAGCAGCTTAGGTCAACACCGCCACAATGAGCAGTTCTTC. This gives the protein CASSLGQHRHNEQFF.